This is a list of T cell receptor beta chains from one sample in a study of cytomegalovirus exposure and HLA in healthy donors. TCRdb's copy holds only in-frame clones and misses some; the assay was immunoSEQ multiplex PCR. The sample has approximately 22,000 clones, around 77% seen once. The material sequenced was PBMCs. These receptors all come from a man aged 55 to 70 in good health and CMV-seronegative. The CDR3 runs from the conserved cysteine through the conserved F or W.

cdr3_length j_call v_call cdr3_aa
15 TRBJ2-5 TRBV28 CASRAGTSPQETQYF
16 TRBJ1-4 TRBV11-2 CARGLRGLLTNEKLFF
15 TRBJ1-2 TRBV6-5 CASSPAQGLDYGYTF
19 TRBJ2-7 TRBV19 CASRSRTSGSPGGNYEQYF
12 TRBJ1-5 TRBV30 CAWRTGNQPQHF
17 TRBJ1-5 TRBV27 CASSFRALGQSNQPQHF
15 TRBJ2-1 TRBV7-9 CASSSRDSSYNEQFF
16 TRBJ1-5 TRBV19 CASSTDKGYSNQPQHF
14 TRBJ2-1 TRBV7-9 CASKSGGALREQFF
15 TRBJ1-5 TRBV2 CASRVDSNSNQPQHF
14 TRBJ2-1 TRBV10-3 CAISLSGRDNEQFF
13 TRBJ2-5 TRBV19 CASRGQGRETQYF
14 TRBJ1-3 TRBV19 CASRWGGSGNTIYF
13 TRBJ2-7 TRBV9 CASSVIESSEQYF
11 TRBJ2-3 TRBV19 CASRGTDTQYF
16 TRBJ2-3 TRBV5-3 CARSPRTSGSTDTQYF
12 TRBJ1-2 TRBV7-9 CASSLGLRGYTF
11 TRBJ2-7 TRBV14 CASSFGYEQYF
15 TRBJ2-2 TRBV6-1 CASSEASGGTGELFF
14 TRBJ1-2 TRBV15 CATSKGQGAGGYTF
18 TRBJ2-5 TRBV19 CASSPRPKSEGYQETQYF
15 TRBJ2-3 TRBV28 CASRPGLAGALTQYF
14 TRBJ2-2 TRBV7-9 CASSLSGNTGELFF
17 . TRBV7-9 CASSFKPSGGPPYEQYF
13 TRBJ2-1 TRBV19 CASSIGTHNEQFF
17 TRBJ1-1 TRBV30 CAWSAQVDRGTDTEAFF
15 TRBJ2-3 TRBV6-6 CASSYPGKRTDTQYF
16 TRBJ2-7 TRBV12-5 CASGLVLAGDSYEQYF
11 TRBJ2-7 TRBV29-1 CSVHQGYEQYF
14 TRBJ2-3 TRBV27 CASSYSGVQDTQYF
13 TRBJ2-1 TRBV18 CASSPLAQNEQFF
16 TRBJ2-2 TRBV7-6 CASSLLGRGNTGELFF
12 TRBJ1-2 TRBV6-6 CASSTGELGYTF
15 TRBJ2-3 TRBV4-1 CASATVASLTDTQYF
14 TRBJ1-1 TRBV6-6 CASSYRKPDTEAFF
14 TRBJ1-2 TRBV29-1 CSVEDHQGNYGYTF
12 TRBJ1-5 TRBV30 CAWSVQGQPQHF
14 TRBJ2-7 TRBV19 CASSPSTGSYEQYF
16 TRBJ2-3 TRBV23-1 CASSQSGGSRSDTQYF
14 TRBJ2-7 TRBV30 CAWGAVSARSEQYF
12 TRBJ1-1 TRBV30 CAWSASGWRAFF
12 TRBJ1-1 TRBV11-1 CASSLDRVPAFF
17 TRBJ1-6 TRBV18 CASSPAASVSYNSPLHF
13 TRBJ2-7 TRBV19 CASMGQDSYEQYF
12 TRBJ2-3 TRBV9 CASSVSSDTQYF
13 TRBJ1-2 TRBV19 CATEALQGHGYTF
15 TRBJ1-5 TRBV11-3 CASRQLQRENQPQHF
11 TRBJ1-1 TRBV5-1 CASSKNTEAFF